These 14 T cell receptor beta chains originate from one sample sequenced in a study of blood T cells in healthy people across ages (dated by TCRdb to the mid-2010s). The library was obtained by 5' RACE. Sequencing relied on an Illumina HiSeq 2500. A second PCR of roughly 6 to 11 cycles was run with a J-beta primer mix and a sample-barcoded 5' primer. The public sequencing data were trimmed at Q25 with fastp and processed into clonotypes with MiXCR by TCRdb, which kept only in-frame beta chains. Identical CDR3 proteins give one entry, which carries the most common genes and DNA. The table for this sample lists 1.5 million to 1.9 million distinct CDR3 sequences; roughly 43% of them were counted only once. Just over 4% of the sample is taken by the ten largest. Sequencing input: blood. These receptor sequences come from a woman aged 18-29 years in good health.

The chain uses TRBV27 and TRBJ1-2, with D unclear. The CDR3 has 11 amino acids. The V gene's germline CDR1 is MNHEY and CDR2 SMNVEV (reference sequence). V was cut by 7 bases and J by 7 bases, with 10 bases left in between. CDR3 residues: CASTSGFGYTF. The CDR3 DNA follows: TGTGCCAGCACTTCGGGGTTTGGCTACACCTTC.

As DNA, the CDR3 is TGTGCCAGCAGCCAAAACCCGGGGGTAGGTCAGCCCCAGCATTTT. This sequence encodes CASSQNPGVGQPQHF. The gene calls are TRBV3-1 and TRBJ1-5; maybe TRBD1 (5 bases). The germline V and J ends were trimmed by 2 bases and 6 bases, with 14 bases remaining between them. Germline lookup yields CDR1 LGHDT and CDR2 YNNKEL (reference sequence). This CDR3 region has 15 residues.

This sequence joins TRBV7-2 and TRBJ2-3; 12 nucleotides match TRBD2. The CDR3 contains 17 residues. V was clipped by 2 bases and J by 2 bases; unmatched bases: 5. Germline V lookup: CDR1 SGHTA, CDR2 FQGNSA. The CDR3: CASSLSSGGALTDTQYF. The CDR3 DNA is TGTGCCAGCAGCTTATCTAGCGGGGGGGCACTCACAGATACGCAGTATTTT.

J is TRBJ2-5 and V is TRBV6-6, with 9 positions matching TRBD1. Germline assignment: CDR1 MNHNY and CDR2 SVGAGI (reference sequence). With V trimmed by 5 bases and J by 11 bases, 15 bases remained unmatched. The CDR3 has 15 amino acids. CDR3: CASSRTRTGDNEQYF. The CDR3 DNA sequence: TGTGCCAGCAGTCGCACCAGGACAGGGGACAATGAGCAGTACTTC.

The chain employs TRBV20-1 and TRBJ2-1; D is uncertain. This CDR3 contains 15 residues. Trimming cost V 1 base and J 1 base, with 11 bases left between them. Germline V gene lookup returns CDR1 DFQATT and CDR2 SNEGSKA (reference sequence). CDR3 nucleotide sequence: TGCAGTGCTAGAGCCTCGGCGGAATCCTACAATGAGCAGTTCTTC. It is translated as CSARASAESYNEQFF.

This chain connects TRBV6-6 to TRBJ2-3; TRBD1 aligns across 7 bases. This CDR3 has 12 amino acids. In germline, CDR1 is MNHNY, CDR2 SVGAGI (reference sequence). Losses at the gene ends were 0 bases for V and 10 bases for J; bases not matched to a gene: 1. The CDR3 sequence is CASSYSTGSQYF. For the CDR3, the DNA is TGTGCCAGCAGTTACTCGACAGGGTCGCAGTATTTT.

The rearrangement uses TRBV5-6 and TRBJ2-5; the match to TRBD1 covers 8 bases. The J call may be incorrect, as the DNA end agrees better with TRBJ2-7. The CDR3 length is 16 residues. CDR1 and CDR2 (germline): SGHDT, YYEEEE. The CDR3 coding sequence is TGTGCCAGCAGCTCCAGGGGGCGCACCTTATCCTACGAGCAGTACTTC. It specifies CASSSRGRTLSYEQYF.

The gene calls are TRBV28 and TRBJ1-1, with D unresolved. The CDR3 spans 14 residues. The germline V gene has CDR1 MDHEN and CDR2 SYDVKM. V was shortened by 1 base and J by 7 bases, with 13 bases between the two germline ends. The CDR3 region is CASSLSSLLSEAFF. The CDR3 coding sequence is TGTGCCAGCAGTTTATCCAGCCTTTTGAGTGAAGCTTTCTTT.

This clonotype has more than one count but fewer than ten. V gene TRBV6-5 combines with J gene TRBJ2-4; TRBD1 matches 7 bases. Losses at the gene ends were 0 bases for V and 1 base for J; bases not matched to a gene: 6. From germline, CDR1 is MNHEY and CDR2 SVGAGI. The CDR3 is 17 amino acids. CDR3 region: CASSYSRQGVAKNIQYF. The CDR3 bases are TGTGCCAGCAGTTACTCGAGACAGGGCGTTGCCAAAAACATTCAGTACTTC.

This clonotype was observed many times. The CDR3: CASSLGLRSYEQYF. The CDR3 DNA reads TGTGCCAGCAGCTTAGGGCTTCGGTCCTACGAGCAGTACTTC. The chain joins TRBV7-9 to TRBJ2-7, with D unclear. V lost 1 base, J lost 1 base, and 8 bases lay in between. This CDR3 contains 14 residues. Germline V gives CDR1 SEHNR, CDR2 FQNEAQ (reference sequence).

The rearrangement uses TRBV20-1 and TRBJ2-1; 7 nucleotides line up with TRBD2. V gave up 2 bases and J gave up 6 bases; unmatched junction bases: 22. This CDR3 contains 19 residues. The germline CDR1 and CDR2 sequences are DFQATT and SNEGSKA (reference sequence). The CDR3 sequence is CSARLRLAGDWKPANEQFF. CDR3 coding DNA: TGCAGTGCTAGACTTCGACTGGCGGGAGACTGGAAACCGGCCAATGAGCAGTTCTTC.

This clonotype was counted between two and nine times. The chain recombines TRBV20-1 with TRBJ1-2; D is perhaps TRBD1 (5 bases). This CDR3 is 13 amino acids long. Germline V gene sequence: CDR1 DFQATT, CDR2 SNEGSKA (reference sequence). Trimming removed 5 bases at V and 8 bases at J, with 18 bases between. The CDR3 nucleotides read TGCAGTGCTCGCCCCGGGGGTGGAAAAGGCTACACCTTC. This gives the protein CSARPGGGKGYTF.

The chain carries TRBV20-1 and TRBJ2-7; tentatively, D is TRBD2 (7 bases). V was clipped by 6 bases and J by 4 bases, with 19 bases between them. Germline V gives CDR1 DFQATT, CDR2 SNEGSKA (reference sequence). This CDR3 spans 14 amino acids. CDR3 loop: CSAGGLGEGYEQYF. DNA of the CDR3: TGCAGTGCAGGGGGGTTAGGGGAGGGGTACGAGCAGTACTTC.

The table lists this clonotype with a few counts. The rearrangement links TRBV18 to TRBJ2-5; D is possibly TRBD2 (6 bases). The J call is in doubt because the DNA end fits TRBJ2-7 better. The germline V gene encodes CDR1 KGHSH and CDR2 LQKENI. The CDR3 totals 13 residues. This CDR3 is CASSRGPYYEQYF. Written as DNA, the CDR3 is TGTGCCAGCTCGCGGGGACCTTACTACGAGCAGTACTTC.